This T cell receptor (beta chain) emerged from a study of shared clonotypes between healthy human individuals. The study, taken as a whole, reports: The study sampled only blood, and tissue repertoires likely differ.

On this clone itself: As yet, its antigen is unknown.

The material for each subset, its genomic DNA, was split evenly across several immunoSEQ plates. Unsorted PBMC DNA was sequenced on ten immunoSEQ deep assay plates. Using immunoSEQ multiplex PCR, the repertoire was profiled, and TCRdb retains in-frame clones only, with some absent. The sample has about 470,000 clones, 75% to 85% seen once. Trimming removed 2 bases from V and 1 base from J, with 11 bases in between. Germline assignment: CDR1 LNHDA and CDR2 SQIVND (reference sequence). The length of the CDR3 is 15 residues. The origin of this receptor is a woman aged 40 to 50 in good health. Some clones in this sample may be carry-over from other donors' samples. V gene TRBV19 combines with J gene TRBJ1-1; no reliable D call. The sample consisted of PBMCs. The CDR3 bases are TGTGCCAGTAGTATAAGGGCGGGGTCGAACACTGAAGCTTTCTTT. Protein sequence: CASSIRAGSNTEAFF.